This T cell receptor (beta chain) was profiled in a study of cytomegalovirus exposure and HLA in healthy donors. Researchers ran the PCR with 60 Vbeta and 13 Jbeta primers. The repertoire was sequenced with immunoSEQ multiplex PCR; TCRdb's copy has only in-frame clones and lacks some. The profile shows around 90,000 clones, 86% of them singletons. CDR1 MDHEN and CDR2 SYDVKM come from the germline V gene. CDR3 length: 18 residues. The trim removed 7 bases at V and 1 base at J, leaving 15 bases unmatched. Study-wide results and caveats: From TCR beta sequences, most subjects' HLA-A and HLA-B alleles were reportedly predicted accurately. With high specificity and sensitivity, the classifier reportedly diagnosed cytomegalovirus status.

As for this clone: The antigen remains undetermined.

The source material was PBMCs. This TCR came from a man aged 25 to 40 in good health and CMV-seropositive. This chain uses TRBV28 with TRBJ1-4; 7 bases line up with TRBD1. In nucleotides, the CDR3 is TGTGCCAGCACTCCATTGAGAGGGGGCTTATTAACTAATGAAAAACTGTTTTTT. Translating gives CASTPLRGGLLTNEKLFF.